A selection of T cell receptor beta chains follows, all from one sample in a study of T cells in Graves' hyperthyroidism and ophthalmopathy. TCRdb redid the calling of the multiplex PCR reads with MiXCR, one entry per CDR3 protein. The table has hundreds of thousands of distinct CDR3 sequences, roughly 20% seen once; the top ten hold 16%. What was sequenced was blood. The receptors originated from a woman between 50 and 59 years old with Graves' hyperthyroidism that later progressed to Graves' ophthalmopathy. The conserved cysteine and the conserved F or W are not part of the CDR3 here. A D gene is named only where the DNA matches it firmly.

j_call | v_call | d_call | cdr3_aa
TRBJ2-3 | TRBV7-9 | . | ASSFSGPGDTQY
TRBJ2-5 | TRBV7-9 | . | ASSFNEIGHGRETQY
TRBJ1-4 | TRBV11-2 | . | ASSFSERSEKLF
TRBJ2-5 | TRBV7-6 | TRBD1 | ASSLSPIQGRETQY
TRBJ2-7 | TRBV2 | . | ASKFARDYEQY
TRBJ1-1 | TRBV10-2 | . | ASSERPREAF
TRBJ2-5 | TRBV20-1 | . | SASRRRGSNQETQY
TRBJ1-3 | TRBV3-1 | . | ASSRGLDSGNTIY
TRBJ2-2 | TRBV12-3/TRBV12-4 | TRBD2 | ASNLSGGVTGELF
TRBJ2-7 | TRBV6-6 | . | ASSYSGEDEQY
TRBJ2-3 | TRBV6-1 | TRBD2 | ASSVSGLAVRTDTQY
TRBJ1-2 | TRBV14 | TRBD1 | ASSQGPTGRHYGYT
TRBJ1-4 | TRBV11-2 | . | ASSLVRGGNEKLF
TRBJ2-3 | TRBV5-1 | TRBD2 | ASSYRLAASTDTQY
TRBJ1-2 | TRBV2 | . | ASTTDTNYGYT
TRBJ1-2 | TRBV2 | . | ASSVLQSYGYT
TRBJ1-2 | TRBV6-6 | . | ASSYTTGDNYGYT
TRBJ1-1 | TRBV12-3/TRBV12-4 | . | ASKHTEAF
TRBJ2-1 | TRBV2 | TRBD2 | ASGWSGGAKQF
TRBJ2-3 | TRBV27 | TRBD1 | ASSPHRQTGPHITQY
TRBJ1-1 | TRBV10-3 | . | AIKSSLNTEAF
TRBJ2-3 | TRBV10-1 | . | ASSGWTSTDTQY
TRBJ1-4 | TRBV20-1 | . | SATPDTSKRLF
TRBJ1-4 | TRBV5-1 | . | ASSFGTLNEKLF
TRBJ2-2 | TRBV11-2 | TRBD2 | ASSRGGTNTGELF
TRBJ2-5 | TRBV11-2 | . | ASIGGGETQY
TRBJ1-2 | TRBV20-1 | TRBD1 | SATDLTGTNYGYT
TRBJ2-7 | TRBV11-2 | TRBD2 | ASSLDLAGGADWEQY
TRBJ2-1 | TRBV12-3/TRBV12-4 | TRBD1 | ASRLDRVGYNEQF